The 17 T cell receptor beta chains below come from one sample, sequenced in a study of shared clonotypes between healthy human individuals. Clones were read by immunoSEQ multiplex PCR, and TCRdb kept only the in-frame ones, dropping some. In the table there are about 490,000 clones, about 79% of which are singletons. The sequenced sample consisted of PBMCs. Every receptor here comes from a woman in her thirties or forties in good health. Some clones in this sample may be carry-over from other donors' samples.

Notes on this clone: This same CDR3 is encoded by further DNA sequences in the sample. The chain carries TRBV2 and TRBJ2-3; tentatively, D is TRBD2 (5 bases). The CDR3 length is 13 residues. V was clipped by 4 bases and J by 8 bases, with 13 bases between them. Germline CDR1 reads SNHLY; CDR2 reads FYNNEI. The CDR3 spells CASSAALGSTQYF. CDR3 DNA: TGTGCCAGCAGTGCGGCACTGGGGAGTACGCAGTATTTT.

The genes are TRBV27 and TRBJ2-1; D remains unclear. The germline V gene encodes CDR1 MNHEY and CDR2 SMNVEV (reference sequence). CDR3 length: 14 residues. Trimming shortened V by 3 bases and J by 7 bases, and 13 bases separated the two germline ends. The CDR3 spells CASSLGRFTNEQFF. CDR3 DNA sequence: TGTGCCAGCAGTTTGGGCAGGTTTACAAATGAGCAGTTCTTC.

This rearrangement joins TRBV19 to TRBJ2-7, with D tentatively TRBD1 (5 bases). V was cut by 6 bases and J by 0 bases, with 15 bases left in between. The germline gives CDR1 LNHDA, CDR2 SQIVND (reference sequence). The CDR3 sequence is 15 residues long. CDR3 amino acids: CASRGVRADSYEQYF. The CDR3, as DNA: TGTGCCAGTAGAGGGGTCAGGGCGGACTCCTACGAGCAGTACTTC.

This clone was seen just once. The chain combines TRBV27 with TRBJ1-5, with 9 bases fitting TRBD1. Germline lookup yields CDR1 MNHEY and CDR2 SMNVEV (reference sequence). The CDR3 runs 16 residues. J gave up 7 bases and V 2 bases, and 9 bases lay outside the gene matches. The CDR3 sequence is CASSLRGQGGRQPQHF. The CDR3 DNA sequence: TGTGCCAGCAGTTTACGGGGACAGGGAGGTAGGCAGCCCCAGCATTTT.

In regard to this clone: Additional DNA sequences in this sample encode the identical CDR3. The chain employs TRBV18 and TRBJ1-1; D gene ambiguous. V lost 3 bases and J lost 4, with 12 bases in between. From germline, CDR1 is KGHSH and CDR2 LQKENI. This CDR3 has 14 residues. The CDR3: CASSPLGGSTEAFF. The CDR3 coding sequence is TGTGCCAGCTCACCTTTGGGCGGGAGCACTGAAGCTTTCTTT.

The chain has TRBV27 and TRBJ2-1, with 13 bases identical to TRBD2. The CDR3 sequence is 16 residues long. The V and J ends lost 5 bases and 4 bases, in that order; junction bases with no gene match: 5. Germline CDR1 and CDR2: MNHEY and SMNVEV (reference sequence). CDR3 residues: CASSPGLAGVYNEQFF. For the CDR3, the DNA is TGTGCCAGCAGTCCAGGACTAGCGGGAGTTTACAATGAGCAGTTCTTC.

V and J are TRBV5-1 and TRBJ2-3, with D hard to call. This CDR3 has 16 residues. CDR1 is SGHRS and CDR2 is YFSETQ in the germline V gene. V dropped 0 bases and J dropped 6 bases, with 17 bases sitting between them. CDR3 in DNA: TGCGCCAGCAGCTTGGCCGGACGGACCCAAGGGGATACGCAGTATTTT. Translating it yields CASSLAGRTQGDTQYF.

The V call is TRBV7-9, the J call TRBJ1-2; D might be TRBD1 (6 bases). CDR1 is SEHNR, CDR2 FQNEAQ, per germline (reference sequence). Trimming took off 4 bases at V and 8 bases at J, with 17 bases between the two ends. The CDR3 contains 14 residues. The CDR3 DNA sequence: TGTGCCAGCAGCTCCCGGGACACCCTAGCAGGCTACACCTTC. This translates into CASSSRDTLAGYTF.

This chain connects TRBV7-6 to TRBJ1-2; D gene ambiguous. Germline assignment: CDR1 SGHVS and CDR2 FNYEAQ. This CDR3 region has 16 residues. V dropped 4 bases and J dropped 0 bases, with 15 bases sitting between them. The CDR3 coding sequence is TGTGCCAGCAGCTCCCTCGGCAACCCCTCTAACTATGGCTACACCTTC. Its protein is CASSSLGNPSNYGYTF.

Only a few counts were recorded for this clone. Other nucleotide sequences in the sample specify the same CDR3. This chain joins TRBV6-1 and TRBJ2-3; 8 bases agree with TRBD1. V lost 3 bases to trimming and J lost 3 bases; unmatched junction nucleotides: 2. CDR3 length: 14 amino acids. Germline CDR1 MNHNS, CDR2 SASEGT. CDR3 sequence reads: CASSDRGPTDTQYF. In nucleotides, the CDR3 is TGTGCCAGCAGTGACAGGGGGCCGACAGATACGCAGTATTTT.

This clone was observed a single time. The V call is TRBV2, the J call TRBJ2-4; tentatively, D is TRBD2 (6 bases). Looked up from germline, CDR1 is SNHLY and CDR2 is FYNNEI. V was clipped by 6 bases and J by 3 bases, with 15 bases between them. This CDR3 spans 15 amino acids. As DNA, the CDR3 is TGTGCCAGCAGGCAGGACTACTCATACAAAAACATTCAGTACTTC. It codes for CASRQDYSYKNIQYF.

The chain uses TRBV21-1 and TRBJ1-1; the table's D gene call, TRBD1, was not cross checked with the DNA. TRBV21-1 is a documented pseudogene. The CDR3 has 18 amino acids. DNA of the CDR3: TGTGCCAGCAGCTCTCATTTCGGACAGGGGAAAGCGAACACTGAAGCTTTCTTT. Its protein is CASSSHFGQGKANTEAFF.

V and J are TRBV5-1 and TRBJ2-5; no clear D. Germline assignment: CDR1 SGHRS and CDR2 YFSETQ. V was trimmed by 3 bases and J by 1 base, leaving 13 bases between them. The CDR3 contains 15 residues. The CDR3 DNA reads TGCGCCAGCAGCTCCCTCGGGCTACCCCAAGAGACCCAGTACTTC. The encoded protein is CASSSLGLPQETQYF.

The genes are TRBV5-1 and TRBJ2-2, with 11 bases that match TRBD2. The germline V gene has CDR1 SGHRS and CDR2 YFSETQ. The V and J ends lost 3 bases and 3 bases, in that order; junction bases with no gene match: 4. The CDR3 has 16 residues. CDR3 protein: CASSWGLAEYTGELFF. CDR3 in DNA: TGCGCCAGCAGCTGGGGACTAGCGGAATACACCGGGGAGCTGTTTTTT.

The chain couples TRBV27 to TRBJ1-6; TRBD1 is a possible D gene (6 bases). V was pared by 6 bases and J by 7 bases, with 19 bases between. The CDR3 spans 16 residues. The V gene's germline CDR1 is MNHEY and CDR2 SMNVEV (reference sequence). This CDR3 is CASRSTGQGWNSPLHF. The CDR3 DNA is TGTGCCAGCAGGTCCACAGGGCAAGGGTGGAATTCACCCCTCCACTTT.

This clone turned up a few times. The V gene is TRBV5-6, the J gene TRBJ2-1, with a weak D call TRBD1 (5 bases). Trimming shortened V by 5 bases and J by 9 bases, and 15 bases separated the two germline ends. CDR3 size: 13 residues. From germline, CDR1 is SGHDT and CDR2 YYEEEE. The CDR3 DNA reads as TGTGCCAGCAGATACCGGGCCCAGGGTGAGCAGTTCTTC. Encoded protein: CASRYRAQGEQFF.

Remarks on this clone: In the same sample, other DNA sequences code for this CDR3. J is TRBJ2-5 and V is TRBV5-1, with D possibly matching TRBD2 (6 bases). The V gene's germline CDR1 is SGHRS and CDR2 YFSETQ. With 0 bases removed from V and 4 bases from J, the gap between germline ends came to 10 bases. The CDR3 extends over 14 amino acids. The CDR3 is CASSLGQGGETQYF. The DNA of the CDR3 is TGCGCCAGCAGCTTGGGCCAGGGAGGAGAGACCCAGTACTTC.